This entry concerns a single TCR beta chain. What it binds is not known. These data originate in a study of cytomegalovirus exposure and HLA in healthy donors. Study-wide findings and caveats: Excluded were some V segments that proved indistinguishable, including TRBV6-2 and TRBV6-3.

The PCR used 60 Vbeta and 13 Jbeta primers. TCRdb keeps only in-frame clones here, not all; method: immunoSEQ multiplex PCR. The table has about 150,000 clones, 80% seen once; the top ten hold under 7.5%. The V gene's germline CDR1 is SGDLS and CDR2 YYNGEE. Trimming removed 0 bases from V and 2 bases from J, with 9 bases in between. CDR3 length: 15 amino acids. The clonotype comes from a man younger than 45 in good health and CMV-seropositive. The V gene is TRBV9, the J gene TRBJ2-1; D possibly corresponds to TRBD2 (6 bases). The sample consisted of PBMCs. The CDR3 is CASSVAGAAYNEQFF. The CDR3 coding sequence is TGTGCCAGCAGCGTAGCGGGAGCTGCCTACAATGAGCAGTTCTTC.